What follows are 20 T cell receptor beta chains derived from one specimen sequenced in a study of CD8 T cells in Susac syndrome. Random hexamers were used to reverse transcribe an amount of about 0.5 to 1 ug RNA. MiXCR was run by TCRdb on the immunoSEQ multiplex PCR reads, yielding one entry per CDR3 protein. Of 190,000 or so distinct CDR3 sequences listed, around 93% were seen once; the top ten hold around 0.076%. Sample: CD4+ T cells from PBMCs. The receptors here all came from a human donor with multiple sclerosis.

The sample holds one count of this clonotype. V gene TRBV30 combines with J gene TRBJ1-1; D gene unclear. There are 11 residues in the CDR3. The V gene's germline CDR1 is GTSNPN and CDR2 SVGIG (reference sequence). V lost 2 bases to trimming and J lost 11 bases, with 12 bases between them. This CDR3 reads CAWSFTMGAFF. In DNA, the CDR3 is TGTGCCTGGAGTTTCACCATGGGCGCTTTCTTT. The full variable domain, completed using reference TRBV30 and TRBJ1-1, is SQTIHQWPATLVQPVGSPLSLECTVEGTSNPNLYWYRQAAGRGLQLLFYSVGIGQISSEVPQNLSASRPQDRQFILSSKKLLLSDSGFYLCAWSFTMGAFFGQGTRLTVV.

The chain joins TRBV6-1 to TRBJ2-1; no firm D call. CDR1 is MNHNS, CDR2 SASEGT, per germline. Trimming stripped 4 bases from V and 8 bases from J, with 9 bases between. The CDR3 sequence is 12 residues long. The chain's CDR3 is CASSATRDEQFF. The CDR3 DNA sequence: TGTGCCAGCAGTGCAACCCGGGATGAGCAGTTCTTC.

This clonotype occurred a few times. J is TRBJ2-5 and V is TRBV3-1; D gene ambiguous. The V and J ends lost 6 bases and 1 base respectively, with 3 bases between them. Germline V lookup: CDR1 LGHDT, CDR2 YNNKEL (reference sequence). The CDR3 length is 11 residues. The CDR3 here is CASRLQETQYF. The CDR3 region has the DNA TGTGCCAGCAGGCTCCAAGAGACCCAGTACTTC.

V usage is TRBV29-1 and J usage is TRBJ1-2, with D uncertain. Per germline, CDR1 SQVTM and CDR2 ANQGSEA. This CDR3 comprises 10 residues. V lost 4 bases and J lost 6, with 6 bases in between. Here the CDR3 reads CSVAGNGYTF. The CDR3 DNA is TGCAGCGTTGCAGGAAATGGCTACACCTTC.

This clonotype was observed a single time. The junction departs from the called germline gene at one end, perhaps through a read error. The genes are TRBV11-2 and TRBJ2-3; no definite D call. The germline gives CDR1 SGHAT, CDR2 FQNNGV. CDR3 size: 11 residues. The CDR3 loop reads CASCLVRSQYF. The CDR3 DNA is TGTGCCAGCTGCTTAGTAAGGTCGCAGTATTTT.

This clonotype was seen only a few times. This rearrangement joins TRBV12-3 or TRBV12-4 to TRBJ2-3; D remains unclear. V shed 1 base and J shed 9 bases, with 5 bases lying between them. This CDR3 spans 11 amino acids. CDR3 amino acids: CASSLGGTQYF. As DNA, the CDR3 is TGTGCCAGCAGTTTAGGAGGCACGCAGTATTTT.

The CDR3 loop is CASSPPTGLPTF. CDR3 DNA: TGTGCCAGCAGTCCCCCGACAGGTCTACCCACCTTC. The chain combines TRBV12-3 or TRBV12-4 with TRBJ1-2; a possible D gene is TRBD1 (6 bases). V was trimmed by 5 bases and J by 13 bases, leaving 17 bases between them. The CDR3 loop spans 12 amino acids.

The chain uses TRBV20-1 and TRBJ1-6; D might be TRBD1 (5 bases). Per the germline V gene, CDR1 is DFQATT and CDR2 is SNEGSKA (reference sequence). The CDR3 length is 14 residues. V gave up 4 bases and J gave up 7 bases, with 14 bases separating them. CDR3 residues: CSATVGAQNSPLHF. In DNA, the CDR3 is TGCAGTGCTACCGTTGGGGCCCAGAATTCACCCCTCCACTTT.

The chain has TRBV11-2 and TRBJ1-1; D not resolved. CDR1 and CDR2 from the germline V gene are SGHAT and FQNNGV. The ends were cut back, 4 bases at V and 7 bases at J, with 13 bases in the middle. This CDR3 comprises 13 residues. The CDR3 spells CASSSGVRGEAFF. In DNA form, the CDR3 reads TGTGCCAGCAGCTCCGGGGTTCGAGGTGAAGCTTTCTTT.

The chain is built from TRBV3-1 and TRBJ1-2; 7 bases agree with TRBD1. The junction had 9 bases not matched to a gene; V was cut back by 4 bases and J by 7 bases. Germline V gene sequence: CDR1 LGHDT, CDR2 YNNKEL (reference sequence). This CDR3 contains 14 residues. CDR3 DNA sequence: TGTGCCAGCAGCCCAGGGACAGTAACAATTGGCTACACCTTC. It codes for CASSPGTVTIGYTF.

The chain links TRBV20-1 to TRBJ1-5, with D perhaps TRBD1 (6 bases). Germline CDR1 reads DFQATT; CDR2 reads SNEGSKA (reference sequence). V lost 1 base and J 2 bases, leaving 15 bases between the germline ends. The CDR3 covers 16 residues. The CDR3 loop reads CSARAGGAWGNQPQHF. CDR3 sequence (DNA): TGCAGTGCTAGAGCTGGGGGGGCGTGGGGCAATCAGCCCCAGCATTTT.

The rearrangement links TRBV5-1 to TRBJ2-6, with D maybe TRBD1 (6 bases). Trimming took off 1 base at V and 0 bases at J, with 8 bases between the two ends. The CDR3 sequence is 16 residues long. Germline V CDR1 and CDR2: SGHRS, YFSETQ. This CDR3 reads CASSLTGSSGANVLTF. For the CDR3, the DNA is TGCGCCAGCAGCTTGACAGGGTCCTCTGGGGCCAACGTCCTGACTTTC.

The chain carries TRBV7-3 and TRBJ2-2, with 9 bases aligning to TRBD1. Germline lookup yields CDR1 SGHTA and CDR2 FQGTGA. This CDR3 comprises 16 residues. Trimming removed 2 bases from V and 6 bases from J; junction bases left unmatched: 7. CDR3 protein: CASSLRTGQGAGELFF. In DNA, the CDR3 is TGTGCCAGCAGCTTACGTACGGGACAGGGTGCCGGGGAGCTGTTTTTT.

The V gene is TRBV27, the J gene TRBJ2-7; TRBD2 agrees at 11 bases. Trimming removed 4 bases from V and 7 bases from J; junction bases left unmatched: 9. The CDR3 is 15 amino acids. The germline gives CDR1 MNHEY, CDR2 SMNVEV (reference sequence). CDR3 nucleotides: TGTGCCAGCAGTTCTCAGCTAGCGGGGGGCCGGGAGCAGTACTTC. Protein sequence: CASSSQLAGGREQYF.

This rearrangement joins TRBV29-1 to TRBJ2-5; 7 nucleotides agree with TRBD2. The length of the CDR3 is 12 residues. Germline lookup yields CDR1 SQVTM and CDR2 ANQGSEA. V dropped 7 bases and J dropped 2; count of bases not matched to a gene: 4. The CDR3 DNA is TGCAGCGCCCTCGGGGGGCAAGAGACCCAGTACTTC. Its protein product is CSALGGQETQYF.

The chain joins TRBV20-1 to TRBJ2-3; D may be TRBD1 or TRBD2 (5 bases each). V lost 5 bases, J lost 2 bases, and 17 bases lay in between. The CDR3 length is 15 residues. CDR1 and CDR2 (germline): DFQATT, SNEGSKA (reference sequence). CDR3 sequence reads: CSAWGRMGNTDTQYF. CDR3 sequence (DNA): TGCAGTGCTTGGGGACGGATGGGGAACACAGATACGCAGTATTTT.

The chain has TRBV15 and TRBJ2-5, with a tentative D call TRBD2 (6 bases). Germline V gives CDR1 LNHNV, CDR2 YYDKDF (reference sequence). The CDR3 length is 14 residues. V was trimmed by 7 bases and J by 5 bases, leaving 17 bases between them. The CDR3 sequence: CATTLGGRGETQYF. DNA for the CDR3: TGTGCCACCACCCTGGGGGGAAGGGGTGAGACCCAGTACTTC.

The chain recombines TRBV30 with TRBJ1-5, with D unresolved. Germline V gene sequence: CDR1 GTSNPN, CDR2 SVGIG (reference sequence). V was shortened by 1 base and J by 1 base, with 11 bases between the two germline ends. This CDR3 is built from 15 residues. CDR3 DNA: TGTGCCTGGAGTGACGGGTACCTAAGCAATCAGCCCCAGCATTTT. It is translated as CAWSDGYLSNQPQHF.

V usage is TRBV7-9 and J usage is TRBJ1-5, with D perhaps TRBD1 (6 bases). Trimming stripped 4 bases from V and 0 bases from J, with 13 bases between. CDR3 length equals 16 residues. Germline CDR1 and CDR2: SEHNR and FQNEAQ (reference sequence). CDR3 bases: TGTGCCAGCAGCTCACAGGGACTGAATAGCAATCAGCCCCAGCATTTT. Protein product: CASSSQGLNSNQPQHF.

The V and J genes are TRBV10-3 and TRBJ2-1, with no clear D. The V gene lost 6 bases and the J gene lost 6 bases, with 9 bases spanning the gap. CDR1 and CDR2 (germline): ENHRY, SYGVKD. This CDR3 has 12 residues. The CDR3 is CAISGRSNEQFF. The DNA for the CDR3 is TGTGCCATCAGCGGCAGGAGCAATGAGCAGTTCTTC.